This TCR beta chain was observed in a study of cytomegalovirus exposure and HLA in healthy donors. About this clone: The antigen is undetermined.

Findings of the study overall: In a later analysis, at a false discovery rate of 0.05, approximately 16,000 TCR beta sequences matched HLA alleles. Generally TCR sequences proved uncommon, though certain public TCRs appeared in numerous donors. The study listed roughly 150 cytomegalovirus-associated TCR beta chains. Analyses of presence/absence relied on an assumption of roughly uniform sequencing depth across donors.

Per the germline V gene, CDR1 is MNHNS and CDR2 is SASEGT. The CDR3 spans 14 residues. V gave up 8 bases and J gave up 2 bases; unmatched junction bases: 5. The PCR made use of 60 Vbeta and 13 Jbeta primers. Sequenced by immunoSEQ multiplex PCR; TCRdb stores in-frame clones only, minus some. In the table there are around 150,000 clones, roughly 80% of which are singletons. This sequence was found in a male donor in good health and CMV-seropositive. The V gene is TRBV6-1, the J gene TRBJ1-4; 7 bases match TRBD1. The material sequenced was PBMCs. The CDR3 is CASYNRGTNEKLFF. CDR3 nucleotides: TGTGCCAGCTACAACAGGGGTACTAATGAAAAACTGTTTTTT.